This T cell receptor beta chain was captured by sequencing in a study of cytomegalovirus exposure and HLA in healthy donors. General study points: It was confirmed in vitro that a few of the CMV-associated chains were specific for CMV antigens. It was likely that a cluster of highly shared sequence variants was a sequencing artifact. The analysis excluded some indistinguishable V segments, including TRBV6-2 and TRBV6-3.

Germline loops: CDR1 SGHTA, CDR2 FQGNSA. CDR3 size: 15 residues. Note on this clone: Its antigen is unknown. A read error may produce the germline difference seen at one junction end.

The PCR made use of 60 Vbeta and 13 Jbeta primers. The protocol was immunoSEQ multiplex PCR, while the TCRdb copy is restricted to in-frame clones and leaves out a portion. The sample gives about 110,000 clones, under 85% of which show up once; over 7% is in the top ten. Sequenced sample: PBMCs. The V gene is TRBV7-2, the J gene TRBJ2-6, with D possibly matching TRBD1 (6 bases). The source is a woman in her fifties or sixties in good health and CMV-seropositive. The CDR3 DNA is TGTGCCAGCAGCTCTACAGGGCCCGGGGCCAACGGCCTGACTTTC. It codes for CASSSTGPGANGLTF.